These T cell receptor beta chains were read from a single sample in a study of blood T cell repertoires in COVID-19. Repertoires were generated with immunoSEQ multiplex PCR, while TCRdb's copy carries only in-frame clones and drops some. Of 150,000 to 200,000 clones detected, roughly 87% appear once; the ten largest clones hold 1% to 1.5%. Sample: PBMCs or T cells enriched from blood (not recorded which). The receptors come from a human donor with acute COVID-19. The donor label of this sample is uncertain. The CDR3 runs from the conserved cysteine through the conserved F or W. Fields, in order: D gene, V gene, J gene, clone size, CDR3 protein, CDR3 DNA. A D gene is named only where the DNA matches it firmly. Not all rows give a size; the values are once, few, many and, for expanded clones, a class.

NA	TRBV5-6	TRBJ1-3	once	CASSPLPQGSSGNTIYF	TGTGCCAGCAGCCCCCTACCGCAGGGGAGCTCTGGAAACACCATATATTTT
TRBD1	TRBV11-3	TRBJ2-5	NA	CASSLSRNRGETQYF	TGTGCCAGCAGCTTATCGAGAAACAGGGGTGAGACCCAGTACTTC
NA	TRBV30	TRBJ2-5	NA	CAWNPGGVGGYGTQYF	TGTGCCTGGAACCCTGGAGGGGTCGGAGGATATGGGACCCAGTACTTC
TRBD1	TRBV5-5	TRBJ2-7	NA	CASSLKDRVTHEQYF	TGTGCCAGCAGCTTGAAGGACAGGGTAACCCACGAGCAGTACTTC
NA	TRBV18	TRBJ1-3	NA	CASSPVDSYSGNTIYF	TGTGCCAGCTCACCAGTGGACAGCTACTCTGGAAACACCATATATTTT
TRBD1	TRBV6-1	TRBJ1-2	once	CASSGDRGRGLVNWDYGYTF	TGTGCCAGCAGTGGGGACAGGGGGCGCGGGCTGGTCAATTGGGACTATGGCTACACCTTC
NA	TRBV9	TRBJ1-4	NA	CASSPRRATNEKLFF	TGTGCCAGCAGCCCCCGCCGCGCAACTAATGAAAAACTGTTTTTT
NA	TRBV5-4	TRBJ2-1	NA	CASSPESSYNEQFF	TGTGCCAGCAGCCCCGAGAGCTCCTACAATGAGCAGTTCTTC
NA	TRBV3-1/TRBV3-2	TRBJ2-7	once	CASTQGVGAYEQYF	TGTGCCAGCACCCAAGGGGTAGGGGCCTACGAGCAGTACTTC
NA	TRBV6-5	TRBJ1-1	NA	CASTSNTEAFF	TGTGCCAGCACCTCGAACACTGAAGCTTTCTTT
TRBD1	TRBV9	TRBJ2-1	NA	CASSVEDRAYNEQFF	TGTGCCAGCAGCGTAGAGGACAGGGCCTACAATGAGCAGTTCTTC
TRBD1	TRBV5-6	TRBJ2-7	once	CASSLDRGRFSGYEQYF	TGTGCCAGCAGCCTTGACAGGGGGCGGTTCAGTGGCTACGAGCAGTACTTC
NA	TRBV27	TRBJ2-5	NA	CASSPTGLVGETQYF	TGTGCCAGCAGTCCTACAGGGTTGGTCGGGGAGACCCAGTACTTC
TRBD1	TRBV11-2	TRBJ1-1	few	CASSFTGGANTEAFF	TGTGCCAGCAGCTTTACAGGGGGCGCGAACACTGAAGCTTTCTTT
NA	TRBV6-4	TRBJ2-1	few	CASRKDSLPYNEQFF	TGTGCCAGCAGAAAGGACTCCCTCCCCTACAATGAGCAGTTCTTC
NA	TRBV12-5	TRBJ2-1	NA	CASGPLDNEQFF	TGTGCTAGTGGCCCCCTCGACAATGAGCAGTTCTTC
NA	TRBV19	TRBJ1-1	NA	CASTGGHTEAFF	TGTGCCAGTACGGGGGGTCACACTGAAGCTTTCTTT
NA	TRBV7-9	TRBJ2-2	NA	CASIPNLETRTNTGELFF	TGTGCCAGCATCCCGAACTTAGAGACTAGAACGAACACCGGGGAGCTGTTTTTT
NA	TRBV2	TRBJ1-6	NA	CASRAPSSSYNSPLHF	TGTGCCAGCAGGGCCCCGTCTTCCTCCTATAATTCACCCCTCCACTTT
TRBD2	TRBV11-2	TRBJ2-3	NA	CASSLEVRGLHTQYF	TGTGCCAGCAGCTTAGAGGTGCGGGGGTTACATACGCAGTATTTT
TRBD1	TRBV5-4	TRBJ1-1	NA	CASSLPRQGKGNTEAFF	TGTGCCAGCAGCTTGCCGCGACAGGGAAAGGGGAACACTGAAGCTTTCTTT
TRBD2	TRBV9	TRBJ2-5	NA	CASSPTSETQETQYF	TGTGCCAGCAGCCCGACTAGCGAAACGCAAGAGACCCAGTACTTC
NA	TRBV6-5	TRBJ2-7	NA	CASSYKQETYEQYF	TGTGCCAGCAGTTACAAGCAGGAAACCTACGAGCAGTACTTC
TRBD1	TRBV30	TRBJ2-1	NA	CAWSPGRGQDEQFF	TGTGCCTGGAGTCCGGGCAGGGGGCAAGATGAGCAGTTCTTC
NA	TRBV3-1/TRBV3-2	TRBJ2-6	NA	CASSPKGVSSGANVLTF	TGTGCCAGCAGCCCCAAGGGGGTCAGCTCTGGGGCCAACGTCCTGACTTTC
NA	TRBV10-1	TRBJ1-1	NA	CASSDAVNTEAFF	TGCGCCAGCAGTGATGCAGTAAACACTGAAGCTTTCTTT
NA	TRBV27	TRBJ1-2	NA	CASIFNRDVNMNYGYTF	TGTGCCAGCATCTTTAACAGGGACGTGAATATGAACTATGGCTACACCTTC
TRBD2	TRBV7-2	TRBJ2-3	once	CASSLTPGAGGTQYF	TGTGCCAGCAGCTTAACCCCCGGGGCGGGAGGTACGCAGTATTTT
TRBD1	TRBV7-9	TRBJ2-7	few	CASSLAGQASYEQYF	TGTGCCAGCAGCTTAGCGGGACAGGCCTCCTACGAGCAGTACTTC
TRBD1	TRBV5-6	TRBJ2-7	NA	CASSSGTGFPYEQYF	TGTGCCAGCAGCTCCGGGACAGGGTTTCCCTACGAGCAGTACTTC
NA	TRBV10-3	TRBJ2-2	NA	CAIRPGDTGELFF	TGTGCCATCCGACCAGGGGACACCGGGGAGCTGTTTTTT
TRBD1	TRBV7-8	TRBJ2-2	NA	CASSLGQGAGGELFF	TGTGCCAGCAGCTTAGGGCAGGGGGCTGGCGGGGAGCTGTTTTTT
TRBD2	TRBV27	TRBJ2-3	NA	CASSLLGLAGGPDTQYF	TGTGCCAGCAGTTTACTTGGGCTAGCGGGGGGGCCGGATACGCAGTATTTT
NA	TRBV14	TRBJ2-1	NA	CASSLQPSVQFF	TGTGCCAGCAGCCTCCAGCCTAGTGTGCAGTTCTTC
TRBD1	TRBV25-1	TRBJ2-7	NA	CASTEGQSHEQYF	TGTGCCAGCACCGAGGGACAGAGCCACGAGCAGTACTTC
NA	TRBV18	TRBJ1-2	NA	CASSPPTYGYTF	TGTGCCAGCTCACCACCGACATATGGCTACACCTTC
TRBD1	TRBV7-9	TRBJ2-7	NA	CASSSSGTGVGEQYF	TGTGCCAGCAGCTCCTCCGGGACAGGGGTAGGTGAGCAGTACTTC
NA	TRBV12-5	TRBJ1-4	NA	CASTGRTNEKLFF	TGTGCTAGTACTGGCAGGACTAATGAAAAACTGTTTTTT
NA	TRBV30	TRBJ1-1	NA	CAWRGDTYTEAFF	TGTGCCTGGAGGGGGGACACCTACACTGAAGCTTTCTTT
TRBD1	TRBV19	TRBJ1-6	NA	CASSIETGNNSPLHF	TGTGCCAGTAGTATTGAGACAGGGAATAATTCACCCCTCCACTTT